These 21 T cell receptor beta chains originate from one sample sequenced in a study of beta chain features in type 1 diabetes. Of the isolated RNA, all was reverse transcribed, and so the sequenced material was expressed TCRB transcripts. Method: immunoSEQ multiplex PCR; TCRdb's copy keeps in-frame clones and lacks some. In the table there are about 640,000 clones, 9.5% to 15% of which are singletons. Study-level findings and limits: A moderate, significant TCRB CDR3 shortening appeared in type 1 diabetes across four CD4+ subsets.

What these receptors recognize is not known. The sequenced sample was naive CD4+ T cells from blood. Source of these receptors: a man under 40 with type 1 diabetes.

The chain combines TRBV4-3 with TRBJ1-4; D possibly corresponds to TRBD1 (5 bases). The CDR3 spans 17 residues. Germline V gene data show CDR1 as LGHNA and CDR2 as YSLEER. With 0 bases removed from V and 7 bases from J, the gap between germline ends came to 18 bases. The CDR3 protein is CASSQEFRVYRGEKLFF. CDR3 DNA: TGCGCCAGCAGCCAAGAATTCAGGGTGTATCGTGGTGAAAAACTGTTTTTT.

The chain links TRBV18 to TRBJ1-6; 9 bases map to TRBD1. CDR1 is KGHSH, CDR2 LQKENI, per germline. Trimming took 6 bases from V and 5 from J; bases not matched to a gene: 11. The CDR3 has 17 residues. The CDR3 loop reads CASSQTGGAVDNSPLHF. The CDR3 coding sequence is TGTGCCAGCTCCCAAACAGGGGGCGCCGTTGATAATTCACCCCTCCACTTT.

This sequence joins TRBV19 and TRBJ2-7, with 7 bases identical to TRBD2. Germline V gives CDR1 LNHDA, CDR2 SQIVND (reference sequence). The CDR3 spans 14 residues. V was pared by 5 bases and J by 2 bases, with 6 bases of the junction left unmatched. The CDR3 bases are TGTGCCAGTAGTTTACCGGGACTAACCTACGAGCAGTACTTC. This translates into CASSLPGLTYEQYF. The whole variable domain, remainder taken from reference TRBV19 and TRBJ2-7, is DGGITQSPKYLFRKEGQNVTLSCEQNLNHDAMYWYRQDPGQGLRLIYYSQIVNDFQKGDIAEGYSVSREKKESFPLTVTSAQKNPTAFYLCASSLPGLTYEQYFGPGTRLTVT.

This chain joins TRBV4-2 and TRBJ2-1; D could derive from TRBD1 or TRBD2 (6 bases each). Trimming cost V 4 bases and J 10 bases, with 17 bases left between them. Germline V gene lookup returns CDR1 LGHNA and CDR2 YNFKEQ. The CDR3 loop spans 14 amino acids. CDR3 loop: CASSLGGQGPEQFF. The DNA of the CDR3 is TGTGCCAGCAGCCTCGGGGGCCAAGGGCCCGAGCAGTTCTTC.

A few counts support this clone. The rearrangement links TRBV29-1 to TRBJ1-2; D unresolved. The germline V gene encodes CDR1 SQVTM and CDR2 ANQGSEA. Trimming cost V 4 bases and J 0 bases, with 12 bases left between them. The length of the CDR3 is 14 residues. The CDR3 is CSVGSTSANYGYTF. The CDR3 nucleotides are TGCAGCGTTGGATCTACCTCGGCTAACTATGGCTACACCTTC.

This clone occurred a few times. Here the CDR3 DNA reads TGTGCCAGCAGTAACCAGGGAACGGGTGACATTCAGTACTTC. It yields the protein CASSNQGTGDIQYF. The V and J genes are TRBV6-6 and TRBJ2-4; perhaps TRBD1 as D (5 bases). CDR3 size: 14 residues. Looked up from germline, CDR1 is MNHNY and CDR2 is SVGAGI (reference sequence). Trimming shortened V by 5 bases and J by 8 bases, and 16 bases separated the two germline ends.

Of note for this clone: At the DNA level, this CDR3 is encoded by other sequences in the same sample as well. This chain connects TRBV7-2 to TRBJ2-6; D uncertain. This CDR3 region has 15 residues. Germline V gene lookup returns CDR1 SGHTA and CDR2 FQGNSA. The ends were cut back, 0 bases at V and 1 base at J, with 4 bases in the middle. CDR3 nucleotide sequence: TGTGCCAGCAGCTTAGCGGGTTCTGGGGCCAACGTCCTGACTTTC. This translates into CASSLAGSGANVLTF.

This sequence joins TRBV10-3 and TRBJ2-3; D is perhaps TRBD2 (5 bases). Germline V CDR1 and CDR2: ENHRY, SYGVKD. V was trimmed by 5 bases and J by 6 bases, leaving 12 bases between them. The CDR3 is 13 residues long. The CDR3 DNA sequence: TGTGCCATCAGTAGAGGGATTGCCGATACGCAGTATTTT. This gives the protein CAISRGIADTQYF.

There are a few counts of this clone. The rearrangement joins TRBV9 to TRBJ1-4, with D unclear. This CDR3 spans 15 amino acids. The germline gives CDR1 SGDLS, CDR2 YYNGEE. Trimming removed 0 bases from V and 3 bases from J, with 9 bases in between. Here the CDR3 reads CASSVEVRPNEKLFF. DNA of the CDR3: TGTGCCAGCAGCGTAGAAGTACGGCCTAATGAAAAACTGTTTTTT.

This chain uses TRBV5-1 with TRBJ2-1, with D possibly being TRBD1 or TRBD2 (5 bases each). The CDR3 is 13 amino acids. V was cut by 2 bases and J by 5 bases, with 8 bases left in between. CDR1 and CDR2 from the germline V gene are SGHRS and YFSETQ. CDR3 region: CASSLGTNNEQFF. In DNA, the CDR3 is TGCGCCAGCAGCTTAGGGACCAACAATGAGCAGTTCTTC.

The chain is built from TRBV27 and TRBJ2-7, with a possible D match to TRBD2 (5 bases). The CDR3 totals 12 residues. The germline V gene has CDR1 MNHEY and CDR2 SMNVEV (reference sequence). Trimming cost V 5 bases and J 3 bases, with 8 bases left between them. The CDR3 sequence is CASSPAGYEQYF. Here the CDR3 DNA reads TGTGCCAGCAGTCCCGCGGGCTACGAGCAGTACTTC.

This chain joins TRBV5-1 and TRBJ1-2, with D tentatively TRBD1 (5 bases). The CDR3 has 16 residues. Trimming stripped 1 base from V and 4 bases from J, with 17 bases between. CDR1 is SGHRS and CDR2 is YFSETQ in the germline V gene. CDR3 in DNA: TGCGCCAGCAGCTTGAGGTATCCGCAGGGACTCTATGGCTACACCTTC. Amino acids: CASSLRYPQGLYGYTF.

This clone came up a few times. The chain recombines TRBV19 with TRBJ2-1; D not resolved. Germline values: CDR1 LNHDA, CDR2 SQIVND (reference sequence). Deletions cut 3 bases from V and 3 bases from J, with 18 bases between. The CDR3 contains 17 residues. The CDR3 here is CASSIGSWKWDYNEQFF. CDR3 DNA sequence: TGTGCCAGTAGTATCGGTTCGTGGAAGTGGGACTACAATGAGCAGTTCTTC. Full variable domain (rest looked up from reference TRBV19 and TRBJ2-1): DGGITQSPKYLFRKEGQNVTLSCEQNLNHDAMYWYRQDPGQGLRLIYYSQIVNDFQKGDIAEGYSVSREKKESFPLTVTSAQKNPTAFYLCASSIGSWKWDYNEQFFGPGTRLTVL.

This rearrangement joins TRBV7-2 to TRBJ2-2; 8 positions agree with TRBD1. CDR1 is SGHTA, CDR2 FQGNSA, per germline. This CDR3 has 15 residues. The CDR3 loop is CATGRDRTNTGELFF. The CDR3 DNA sequence: TGTGCTACTGGACGGGACAGGACGAACACCGGGGAGCTGTTTTTT.

The V call is TRBV18, the J call TRBJ2-2; 8 bases fit TRBD1. V gave up 5 bases and J gave up 1 base; unmatched junction bases: 0. The CDR3 is 14 residues long. Germline values: CDR1 KGHSH, CDR2 LQKENI. CDR3 residues: CASSGQGNTGELFF. In DNA, the CDR3 is TGTGCCAGCTCAGGACAGGGGAACACCGGGGAGCTGTTTTTT. Using reference TRBV18 and TRBJ2-2 for the parts outside the CDR3, the full variable domain is NAGVMQNPRHLVRRRGQEARLRCSPMKGHSHVYWYRQLPEEGLKFMVYLQKENIIDESGMPKERFSAEFPKEGPSILRIQQVVRGDSAAYFCASSGQGNTGELFFGEGSRLTVL.

The V call is TRBV11-2, the J call TRBJ1-1, with TRBD1 identical over 8 bases. The V segment lost 2 bases and the J segment 4 bases; nucleotides outside the gene matches: 6. CDR1 and CDR2 (germline): SGHAT, FQNNGV. This CDR3 has 15 amino acids. As DNA, the CDR3 is TGTGCCAGCAGCTTAAGCCCTACAGGGGGCACTGAAGCTTTCTTT. Its translation: CASSLSPTGGTEAFF.

The chain employs TRBV2 and TRBJ1-6; TRBD1 agrees at 7 bases. This CDR3 comprises 15 residues. The junction had 5 bases not matched to a gene; V was cut back by 2 bases and J by 7 bases. The germline CDR1 and CDR2 sequences are SNHLY and FYNNEI. CDR3 residues: CASSEIGQENSPLHF. CDR3 coding DNA: TGTGCCAGCAGTGAAATCGGACAGGAGAATTCACCCCTCCACTTT.

This clone has only a few counts. This rearrangement joins TRBV18 to TRBJ1-4; possible D gene TRBD1, 5 bases. Germline V gene lookup returns CDR1 KGHSH and CDR2 LQKENI. The CDR3 runs 13 residues. V was shortened by 6 bases and J by 6 bases, with 11 bases between the two germline ends. CDR3 amino acids: CASSLGADEKLFF. CDR3 nucleotide sequence: TGTGCCAGCTCCCTTGGGGCGGATGAAAAACTGTTTTTT.

This chain connects TRBV7-9 to TRBJ2-1, with D hard to call. This CDR3 is 11 amino acids long. The germline V and J ends were trimmed by 0 bases and 9 bases, with 3 bases remaining between them. Per germline, CDR1 SEHNR and CDR2 FQNEAQ (reference sequence). CDR3 DNA sequence: TGTGCCAGCAGCTTAGCAGTTGAGCAGTTCTTC. Its protein product is CASSLAVEQFF.

V gene TRBV19 combines with J gene TRBJ2-5; possibly TRBD1 or TRBD2 for D (5 bases each). V dropped 5 bases and J dropped 6 bases, with 13 bases sitting between them. The CDR3 has 13 amino acids. Germline assignment: CDR1 LNHDA and CDR2 SQIVND (reference sequence). This CDR3 is CASSLGRGKTQYF. In DNA, the CDR3 is TGTGCCAGTAGTTTGGGCCGGGGCAAGACCCAGTACTTC.

This clone has just a few counts. The same CDR3 is also encoded by other DNA sequences in this sample. The CDR3 spells CASSLGSGANVLTF. The CDR3 nucleotides are TGTGCCAGCAGTCTAGGGTCTGGGGCCAACGTCCTGACTTTC. The rearrangement uses TRBV27 and TRBJ2-6; D unclear. The CDR3 is 14 amino acids. V was trimmed by 5 bases and J by 1 base, leaving 6 bases between them. Germline CDR1 is MNHEY and CDR2 is SMNVEV (reference sequence). The whole variable domain, remainder taken from reference TRBV27 and TRBJ2-6, is EAQVTQNPRYLITVTGKKLTVTCSQNMNHEYMSWYRQDPGLGLRQIYYSMNVEVTDKGDVPEGYKVSRKEKRNFPLILESPSPNQTSLYFCASSLGSGANVLTFGAGSRLTVL.